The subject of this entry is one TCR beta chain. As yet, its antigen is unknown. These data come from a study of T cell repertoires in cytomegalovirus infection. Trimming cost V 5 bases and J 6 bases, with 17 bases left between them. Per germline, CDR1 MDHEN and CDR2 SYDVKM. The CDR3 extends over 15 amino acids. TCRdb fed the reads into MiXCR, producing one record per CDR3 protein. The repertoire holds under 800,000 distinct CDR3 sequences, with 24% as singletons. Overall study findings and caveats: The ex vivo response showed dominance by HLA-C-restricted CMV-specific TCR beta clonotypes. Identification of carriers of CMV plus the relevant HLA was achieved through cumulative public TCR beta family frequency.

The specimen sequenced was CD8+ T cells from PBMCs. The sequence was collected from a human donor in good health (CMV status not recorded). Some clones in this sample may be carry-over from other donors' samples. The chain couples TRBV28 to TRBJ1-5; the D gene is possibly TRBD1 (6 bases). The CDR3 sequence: CASSGVGGGPQPQHF. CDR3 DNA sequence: TGTGCCAGCAGTGGGGTGGGTGGGGGGCCTCAGCCCCAGCATTTT.